The 23 T cell receptor beta chains presented below share a single source sample, sequenced in a study of blood T cell repertoires in COVID-19 (dated by TCRdb to 2019 to 2021). The method behind the library was the immunoSEQ multiplex PCR assay. The clones in this table, taken by TCRdb from immuneACCESS, are in-frame only. Not every clone is retained; where verified, under half of the shortfall comes from an unresolved V gene, and the cause of the rest is unknown. In all, the sample holds some 230,000 clones, and roughly 80% of those were seen once. The ten largest clones represent 2% to 2.5% of the sample. Sequencing was done on a sample of peripheral blood. The source is a woman in her sixties with acute or convalescent COVID-19.

A few counts support this clone. This rearrangement joins TRBV27 to TRBJ2-2; no clear D gene. The V and J ends lost 3 bases and 7 bases respectively, with 9 bases between them. Germline CDR1 MNHEY, CDR2 SMNVEV (reference sequence). The CDR3 length is 13 residues. The CDR3 sequence: CASSFVKFGELFF. In nucleotides, the CDR3 is TGTGCCAGCAGTTTTGTCAAATTCGGGGAGCTGTTTTTT.

V and J are TRBV6-5 and TRBJ2-7, with 8 bases matching TRBD1. This CDR3 has 11 amino acids. The V and J ends lost 7 bases and 10 bases, in that order; junction bases with no gene match: 6. Germline assignment: CDR1 MNHEY and CDR2 SVGAGI. The CDR3 reads CASTWGQAQYF. The CDR3 DNA reads TGTGCCAGCACGTGGGGACAGGCCCAGTACTTC.

The rearrangement uses TRBV6-1 and TRBJ1-3; D possibly corresponds to TRBD1 (6 bases). Germline V gives CDR1 MNHNS, CDR2 SASEGT. Trimming took 4 bases from V and 0 from J, leaving 13 bases between them. The CDR3 is 16 amino acids. The CDR3 DNA sequence: TGTGCCAGCAGTGCACGACAGGTACACTCTGGAAACACCATATATTTT. It specifies CASSARQVHSGNTIYF.

This sequence joins TRBV9 and TRBJ2-6; 8 bases map to TRBD1. The CDR3 spans 17 residues. Germline V CDR1 and CDR2: SGDLS, YYNGEE. V was clipped by 3 bases and J by 2 bases; unmatched bases: 7. CDR3 region: CASSGRDRPAGANVLTF. The DNA of the CDR3 is TGTGCCAGCAGCGGCCGGGACAGGCCCGCTGGGGCCAACGTCCTGACTTTC.

This chain links TRBV20-1 with TRBJ2-1, with D possibly TRBD2 on 7 matching bases. Germline V lookup: CDR1 DFQATT, CDR2 SNEGSKA (reference sequence). The CDR3 has 15 residues. V gave up 3 bases and J gave up 1 base, with 13 bases separating them. CDR3 nucleotide sequence: TGCAGTGCTAGTATCGGGGGGCCGTCCTACAATGAGCAGTTCTTC. It encodes CSASIGGPSYNEQFF.

This chain connects TRBV7-2 to TRBJ2-7, with TRBD2 matching 12 bases. V was clipped by 1 base and J by 2 bases; unmatched bases: 9. CDR3 size: 18 residues. Germline CDR1 SGHTA, CDR2 FQGNSA. The CDR3 region has the DNA TGTGCCAGCAGCTTAGGGCCCCTAGCGGGGGGGAACGCCTACGAGCAGTACTTC. This codes for CASSLGPLAGGNAYEQYF.

The V gene is TRBV2, the J gene TRBJ1-2; a possible D gene is TRBD1 (5 bases). This CDR3 has 19 amino acids. Trimming took 3 bases from V and 0 from J, leaving 23 bases between them. CDR1 is SNHLY and CDR2 is FYNNEI in the germline V gene. CDR3 sequence (DNA): TGTGCCAGCAGTGATAGTTTGGGGCAGGAAGAAATCTCTAACTATGGCTACACCTTC. Translated: CASSDSLGQEEISNYGYTF.

The J gene is TRBJ2-5, the V gene TRBV30, with unresolved D. Germline CDR1 GTSNPN, CDR2 SVGIG (reference sequence). The CDR3 covers 11 residues. The V gene lost 5 bases and the J gene lost 7 bases, with 11 bases spanning the gap. In DNA, the CDR3 is TGTGCCTGGGGGAAACCGGGGACCCAGTACTTC. It codes for CAWGKPGTQYF.

The chain couples TRBV7-3 to TRBJ2-2; perhaps TRBD2 as D (7 bases). Trimming removed 9 bases at V and 5 bases at J, with 19 bases between. Germline loops: CDR1 SGHTA, CDR2 FQGTGA. The CDR3 length is 15 residues. The CDR3 DNA reads TGTGCCAGTCATTCGGGGGGCCAGGTTACCGGGGAGCTGTTTTTT. This translates into CASHSGGQVTGELFF. Based on the CDR3 plus reference TRBV7-3 and TRBJ2-2, the full variable domain is GAGVSQTPSNKVTEKGKYVELRCDPISGHTALYWYRQSLGQGPEFLIYFQGTGAADDSGLPNDRFFAVRPEGSVSTLKIQRTERGDSAVYLCASHSGGQVTGELFFGEGSRLTVL.

The chain carries TRBV7-2 and TRBJ2-7; 8 positions match TRBD2. V lost 1 base to trimming and J lost 4 bases; unmatched junction nucleotides: 6. CDR3 length: 15 residues. Germline V CDR1 and CDR2: SGHTA, FQGNSA. The CDR3 is CASSLEARGEYEQYF. The CDR3 nucleotides are TGTGCCAGCAGCTTAGAGGCGCGGGGGGAGTACGAGCAGTACTTC.

This chain connects TRBV2 to TRBJ2-2; 14 bases align to TRBD2. Germline CDR1 and CDR2: SNHLY and FYNNEI. V lost 3 bases, J lost 0 bases, and 6 bases stayed unmatched. The CDR3 totals 19 residues. The CDR3 DNA reads as TGTGCCAGCAGTGACTCGGGACTAGCGGGGGCCTCGAACACCGGGGAGCTGTTTTTT. Translation gives CASSDSGLAGASNTGELFF.

This rearrangement joins TRBV6-6 to TRBJ2-1; D remains unclear. Trimming left V 8 bases short and J 3 bases short, with 8 bases between. The germline V gene encodes CDR1 MNHNY and CDR2 SVGAGI (reference sequence). CDR3 size: 12 residues. CDR3: CASGLSYNEQFF. For the CDR3, the DNA is TGTGCCAGCGGCCTCAGCTACAATGAGCAGTTCTTC.

This clone has a handful of counts. This CDR3 is CASSSDLRAYEQYF. DNA of the CDR3: TGTGCCAGCAGCTCGGACTTGCGGGCCTACGAGCAGTACTTC. This chain uses TRBV5-5 with TRBJ2-7; possible D gene TRBD2, 5 bases. The germline V and J ends were trimmed by 3 bases and 2 bases, with 12 bases remaining between them. The CDR3 runs 14 residues. Per germline, CDR1 SGHKS and CDR2 YYEKEE (reference sequence).

This clone was seen once. V is TRBV5-1 and J is TRBJ2-7; a weak D match, TRBD2 (5 bases). V was clipped by 7 bases and J by 3 bases, with 20 bases between them. The CDR3 has 15 residues. From germline, CDR1 is SGHRS and CDR2 YFSETQ. CDR3 sequence reads: CASCKGLRPLYEQYF. Written as DNA, the CDR3 is TGCGCCAGCTGCAAAGGACTCCGGCCGCTCTACGAGCAGTACTTC.

This chain connects TRBV28 to TRBJ2-5, with TRBD1 matching 7 bases. CDR1 and CDR2 from the germline V gene are MDHEN and SYDVKM. This CDR3 is 17 amino acids long. V dropped 5 bases and J dropped 2; count of bases not matched to a gene: 14. The CDR3 DNA sequence: TGTGCCAGCAGTCCCAAGGGCACGATCAGGGGGCAAGAGACCCAGTACTTC. It specifies CASSPKGTIRGQETQYF.

This chain joins TRBV5-1 and TRBJ2-7; unclear D gene. V lost 0 bases and J 6 bases, leaving 4 bases between the germline ends. Per germline, CDR1 SGHRS and CDR2 YFSETQ. The CDR3 length is 11 residues. CDR3 sequence (DNA): TGCGCCAGCAGCTTGGGAGGCGAGCAGTACTTC. Encoded protein: CASSLGGEQYF.

The chain couples TRBV5-1 to TRBJ1-2; no clear D gene. V lost 4 bases and J lost 4, with 17 bases in between. The germline gives CDR1 SGHRS, CDR2 YFSETQ. The CDR3 is 15 residues long. CDR3 bases: TGCGCCAGCAGCCCCCTGCCGGGTACGGGCTATGGCTACACCTTC. This translates into CASSPLPGTGYGYTF.

The rearrangement joins TRBV12-3 or TRBV12-4 to TRBJ2-2; a possible D gene is TRBD2 (5 bases). Trimming shortened V by 5 bases and J by 8 bases, and 9 bases separated the two germline ends. This CDR3 contains 12 residues. DNA of the CDR3: TGTGCCAGCAGTGTCGGGGTGGGGGAGCTGTTTTTT. This codes for CASSVGVGELFF.

CDR3: CASSEAGRNSPLHF. The CDR3 DNA sequence: TGTGCCAGCAGTGAGGCAGGGAGGAATTCACCCCTCCACTTT. The chain carries TRBV2 and TRBJ1-6; a weak D match, TRBD1 (5 bases). The CDR3 spans 14 residues. Trimming stripped 3 bases from V and 7 bases from J, with 10 bases between. CDR1 and CDR2 (germline): SNHLY, FYNNEI.

This chain uses TRBV4-2 with TRBJ1-1; D might be TRBD1 (6 bases). Trimming removed 0 bases from V and 8 bases from J, with 10 bases in between. Germline-derived CDR1 and CDR2 are LGHNA and YNFKEQ. The CDR3 length is 13 residues. The CDR3 protein is CASSQESRGEAFF. The CDR3 DNA sequence: TGTGCCAGCAGCCAAGAATCCAGGGGCGAAGCTTTCTTT.

The V call is TRBV27, the J call TRBJ2-7; 11 positions agree with TRBD2. Germline V gene lookup returns CDR1 MNHEY and CDR2 SMNVEV (reference sequence). The CDR3 runs 12 residues. Trimming cost V 6 bases and J 7 bases; bases outside gene matches: 2. The CDR3 sequence is CASSTSGGEQYF. CDR3 DNA sequence: TGTGCCAGCAGCACTAGCGGGGGAGAGCAGTACTTC.

This clone was seen a few times. The V and J genes are TRBV12-3 or TRBV12-4 and TRBJ1-1; D possibly corresponds to TRBD1 (5 bases). The V end lost 3 bases, the J end lost 11 bases, and 16 bases lay between the germline ends. CDR3 length equals 13 residues. The CDR3 DNA follows: TGTGCCAGCAGTTTCTTAAGCACAGGAGAGGCTTTCTTT. Translating it yields CASSFLSTGEAFF.

The chain joins TRBV3-1 (or the pseudogene TRBV3-2) to TRBJ1-2; D may be TRBD1 (5 bases). The CDR3 contains 13 residues. Germline-derived CDR1 and CDR2 are LGHDT and YNNKEL (reference sequence). The V gene lost 3 bases and the J gene lost 5 bases, with 10 bases spanning the gap. CDR3: CASSQTEIYGYTF. The CDR3 nucleotides are TGTGCCAGCAGCCAGACAGAGATATATGGCTACACCTTC.